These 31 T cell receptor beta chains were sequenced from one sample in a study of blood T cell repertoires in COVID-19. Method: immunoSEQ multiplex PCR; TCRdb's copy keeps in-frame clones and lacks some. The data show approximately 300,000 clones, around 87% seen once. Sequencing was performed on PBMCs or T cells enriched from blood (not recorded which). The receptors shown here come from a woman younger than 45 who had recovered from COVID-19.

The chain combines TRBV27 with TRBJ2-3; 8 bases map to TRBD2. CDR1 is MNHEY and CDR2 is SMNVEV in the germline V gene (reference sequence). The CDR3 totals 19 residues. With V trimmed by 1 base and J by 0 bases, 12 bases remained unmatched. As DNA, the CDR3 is TGTGCCAGCAGTTTATGGGTTAGCGGGGTGTTTACTAGCACAGATACGCAGTATTTT. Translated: CASSLWVSGVFTSTDTQYF.

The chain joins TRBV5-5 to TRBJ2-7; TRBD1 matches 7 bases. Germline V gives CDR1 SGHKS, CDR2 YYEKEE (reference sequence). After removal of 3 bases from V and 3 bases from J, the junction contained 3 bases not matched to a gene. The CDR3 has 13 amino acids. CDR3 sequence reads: CASSYGTDYEQYF. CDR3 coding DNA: TGTGCCAGCAGCTATGGGACAGACTACGAGCAGTACTTC.

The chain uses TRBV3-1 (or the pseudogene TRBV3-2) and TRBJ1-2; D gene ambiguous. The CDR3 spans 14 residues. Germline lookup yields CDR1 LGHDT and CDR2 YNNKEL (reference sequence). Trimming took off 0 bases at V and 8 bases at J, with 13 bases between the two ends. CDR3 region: CASSQEALPGGYTF. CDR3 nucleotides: TGTGCCAGCAGCCAAGAGGCCCTCCCGGGGGGCTACACCTTC.

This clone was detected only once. CDR3 sequence (DNA): TGTGCCAGCAGTTCAAACAGGGCGTCAGGCTACACCTTC. It is translated as CASSSNRASGYTF. V is TRBV6-5 and J is TRBJ1-2; a possible D gene is TRBD1 (6 bases). V lost 4 bases and J lost 8, with 14 bases in between. The CDR3 runs to 13 residues. From germline, CDR1 is MNHEY and CDR2 SVGAGI.

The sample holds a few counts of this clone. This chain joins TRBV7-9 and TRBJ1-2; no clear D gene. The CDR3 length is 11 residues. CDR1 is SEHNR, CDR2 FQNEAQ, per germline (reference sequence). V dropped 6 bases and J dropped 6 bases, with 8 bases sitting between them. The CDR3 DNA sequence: TGTGCCAGCAGACTAGGTCATGGCTACACCTTC. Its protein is CASRLGHGYTF. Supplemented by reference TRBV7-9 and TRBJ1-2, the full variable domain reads DTGVSQNPRHKITKRGQNVTFRCDPISEHNRLYWYRQTLGQGPEFLTYFQNEAQLEKSRLLSDRFSAERPKGSFSTLEIQRTEQGDSAMYLCASRLGHGYTFGSGTRLTVV.

The CDR3, as DNA: TGTGCCAGCAGCGCCGGACTGGGAAACACCATATATTTT. Residues: CASSAGLGNTIYF. The genes are TRBV9 and TRBJ1-3; D gene ambiguous. V dropped 3 bases and J dropped 4 bases, with 8 bases sitting between them. The germline gives CDR1 SGDLS, CDR2 YYNGEE. There are 13 residues in the CDR3.

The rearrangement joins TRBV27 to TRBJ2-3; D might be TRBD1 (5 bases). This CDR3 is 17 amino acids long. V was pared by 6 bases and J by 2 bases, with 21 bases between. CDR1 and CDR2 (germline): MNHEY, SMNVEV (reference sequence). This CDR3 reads CASSPAPAGIVTDTQYF. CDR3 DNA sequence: TGTGCCAGCAGCCCGGCCCCCGCAGGGATTGTCACAGATACGCAGTATTTT.

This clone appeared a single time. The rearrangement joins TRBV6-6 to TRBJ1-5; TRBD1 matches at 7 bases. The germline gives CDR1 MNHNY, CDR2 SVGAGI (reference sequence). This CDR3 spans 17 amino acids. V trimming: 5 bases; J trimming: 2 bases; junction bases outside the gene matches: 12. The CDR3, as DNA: TGTGCCAGCAGTCCCGAGACAGGGCTTTACGGCAATCAGCCCCAGCATTTT. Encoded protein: CASSPETGLYGNQPQHF.

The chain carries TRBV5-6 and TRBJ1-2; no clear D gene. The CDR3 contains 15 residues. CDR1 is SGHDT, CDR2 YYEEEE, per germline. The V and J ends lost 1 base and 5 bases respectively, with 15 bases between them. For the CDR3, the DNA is TGTGCCAGCAGCTTGCTACTTACAAGGCGGTATGGCTACACCTTC. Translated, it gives CASSLLLTRRYGYTF.

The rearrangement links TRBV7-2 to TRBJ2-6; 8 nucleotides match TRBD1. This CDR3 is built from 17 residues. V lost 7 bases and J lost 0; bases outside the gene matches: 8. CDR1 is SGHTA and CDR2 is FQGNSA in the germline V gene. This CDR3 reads CASTFGTGTSGANVLTF. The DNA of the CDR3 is TGTGCCAGCACCTTCGGGACAGGAACCTCTGGGGCCAACGTCCTGACTTTC.

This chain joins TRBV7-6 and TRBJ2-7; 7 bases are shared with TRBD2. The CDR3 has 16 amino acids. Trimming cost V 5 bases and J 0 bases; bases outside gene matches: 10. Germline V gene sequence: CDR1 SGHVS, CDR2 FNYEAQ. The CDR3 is CASSRPQRGSSYEQYF. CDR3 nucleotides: TGTGCCAGCAGCAGACCTCAGCGGGGAAGCTCCTACGAGCAGTACTTC.

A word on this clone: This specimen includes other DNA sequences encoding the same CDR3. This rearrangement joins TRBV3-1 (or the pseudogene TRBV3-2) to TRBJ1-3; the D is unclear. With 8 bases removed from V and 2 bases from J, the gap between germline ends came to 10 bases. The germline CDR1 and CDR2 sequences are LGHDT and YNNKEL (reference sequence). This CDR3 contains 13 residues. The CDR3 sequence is CASGTGAGNTIYF. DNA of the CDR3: TGTGCCAGCGGTACGGGAGCTGGAAACACCATATATTTT.

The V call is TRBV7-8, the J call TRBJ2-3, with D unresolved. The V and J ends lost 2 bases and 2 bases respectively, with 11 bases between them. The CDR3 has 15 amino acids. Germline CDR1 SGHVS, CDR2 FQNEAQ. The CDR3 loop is CASSLLAAVTDTQYF. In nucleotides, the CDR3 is TGTGCCAGCAGCTTATTGGCGGCAGTCACAGATACGCAGTATTTT.

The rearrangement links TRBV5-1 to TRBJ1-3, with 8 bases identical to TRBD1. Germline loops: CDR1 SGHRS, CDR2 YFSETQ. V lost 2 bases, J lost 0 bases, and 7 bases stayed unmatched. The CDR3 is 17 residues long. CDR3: CASSFTGGPNSGNTIYF. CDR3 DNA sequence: TGCGCCAGCAGCTTTACAGGGGGACCTAACTCTGGAAACACCATATATTTT.

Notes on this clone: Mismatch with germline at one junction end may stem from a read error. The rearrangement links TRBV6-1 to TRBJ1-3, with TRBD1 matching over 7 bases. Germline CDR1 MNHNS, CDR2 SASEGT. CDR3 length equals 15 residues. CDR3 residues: CASREGQVAGNTIYF. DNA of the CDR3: TGTGCCAGCAGAGAAGGACAGGTGGCTGGAAACACCATATATTTT.

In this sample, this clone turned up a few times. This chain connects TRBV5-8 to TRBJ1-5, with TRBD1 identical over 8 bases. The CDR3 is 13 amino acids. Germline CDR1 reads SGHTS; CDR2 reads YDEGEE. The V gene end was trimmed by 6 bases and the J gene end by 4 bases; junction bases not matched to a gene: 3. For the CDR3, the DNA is TGTGCCAGCATGACAGGGGCAAATCAGCCCCAGCATTTT. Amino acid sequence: CASMTGANQPQHF.

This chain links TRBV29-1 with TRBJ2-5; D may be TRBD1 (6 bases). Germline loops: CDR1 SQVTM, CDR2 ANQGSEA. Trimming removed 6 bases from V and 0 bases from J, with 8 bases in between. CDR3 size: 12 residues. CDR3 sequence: CSVRTDQETQYF. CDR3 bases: TGCAGCGTCCGGACAGACCAAGAGACCCAGTACTTC.

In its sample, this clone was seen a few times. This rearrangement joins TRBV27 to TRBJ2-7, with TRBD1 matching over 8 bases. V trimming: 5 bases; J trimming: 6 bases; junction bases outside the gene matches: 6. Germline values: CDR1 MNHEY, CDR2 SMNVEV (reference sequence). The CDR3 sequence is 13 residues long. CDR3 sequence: CASSPDRAGEQYF. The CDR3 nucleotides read TGTGCCAGCAGTCCGGACAGGGCTGGCGAGCAGTACTTC.

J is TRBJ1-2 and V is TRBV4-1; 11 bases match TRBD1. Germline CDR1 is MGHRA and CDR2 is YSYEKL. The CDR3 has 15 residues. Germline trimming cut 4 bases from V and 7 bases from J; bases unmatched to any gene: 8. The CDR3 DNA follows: TGCGCCAGCAGCCCTAAAGAAGGGACAGGGGGTGGCTACACCTTC. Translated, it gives CASSPKEGTGGGYTF.

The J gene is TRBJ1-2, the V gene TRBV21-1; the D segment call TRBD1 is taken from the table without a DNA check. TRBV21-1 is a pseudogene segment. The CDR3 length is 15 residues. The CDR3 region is CASSKGTGPNYGYTF. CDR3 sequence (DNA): TGTGCCAGCAGCAAGGGGACAGGGCCCAACTATGGCTACACCTTC.

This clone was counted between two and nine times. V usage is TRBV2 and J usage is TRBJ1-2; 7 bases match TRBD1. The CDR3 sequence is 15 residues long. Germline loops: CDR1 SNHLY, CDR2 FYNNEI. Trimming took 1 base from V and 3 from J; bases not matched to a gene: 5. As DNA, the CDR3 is TGTGCCAGCAGTGAAGGAGCAGGGGGGTACTATGGCTACACCTTC. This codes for CASSEGAGGYYGYTF.

CDR3 sequence reads: CASSQDFTGHNEQFF. Here the CDR3 DNA reads TGTGCCAGCAGCCAAGATTTTACAGGGCACAATGAGCAGTTCTTC. The chain has TRBV3-1 (or the pseudogene TRBV3-2) and TRBJ2-1; D might be TRBD1 (6 bases). The CDR3 extends over 15 amino acids. Germline CDR1 and CDR2: LGHDT and YNNKEL (reference sequence). Trimming left V 0 bases short and J 5 bases short, with 11 bases between.

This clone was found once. CDR3: CAIRGQTTNEKLFF. The CDR3 DNA reads as TGTGCCATCAGGGGACAGACAACTAATGAAAAACTGTTTTTT. The chain recombines TRBV10-3 with TRBJ1-4; TRBD1 matches at 7 bases. CDR1 and CDR2 from the germline V gene are ENHRY and SYGVKD. V lost 6 bases and J lost 0; bases outside the gene matches: 1. The CDR3 spans 14 residues.

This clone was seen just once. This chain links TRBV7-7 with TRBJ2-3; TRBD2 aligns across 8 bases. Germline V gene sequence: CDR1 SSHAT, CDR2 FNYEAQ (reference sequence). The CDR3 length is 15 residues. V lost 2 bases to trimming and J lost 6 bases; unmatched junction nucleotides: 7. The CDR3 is CASSLSAGGWDTQYF. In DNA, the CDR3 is TGTGCCAGCAGCTTATCGGCGGGGGGATGGGATACGCAGTATTTT.

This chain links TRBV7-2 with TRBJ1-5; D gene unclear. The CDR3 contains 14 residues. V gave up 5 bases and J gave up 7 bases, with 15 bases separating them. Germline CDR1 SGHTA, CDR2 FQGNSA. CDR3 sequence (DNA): TGTGCCAGCAGCCTCGTGGAGTCGGTGCAGCCCCAGCATTTT. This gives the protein CASSLVESVQPQHF.

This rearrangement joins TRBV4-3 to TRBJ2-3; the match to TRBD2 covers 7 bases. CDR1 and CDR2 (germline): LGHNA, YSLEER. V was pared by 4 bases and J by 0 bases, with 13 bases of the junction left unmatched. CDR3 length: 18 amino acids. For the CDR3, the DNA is TGCGCCAGCAGCCCCCGTCCCTTTTCCGGGGGGAGCACAGATACGCAGTATTTT. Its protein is CASSPRPFSGGSTDTQYF.

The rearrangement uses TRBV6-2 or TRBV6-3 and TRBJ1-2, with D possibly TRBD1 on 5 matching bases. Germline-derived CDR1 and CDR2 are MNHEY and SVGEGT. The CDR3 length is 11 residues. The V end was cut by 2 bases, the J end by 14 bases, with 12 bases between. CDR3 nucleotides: TGTGCCAGCAGTTACGGATGGGGCGCGACCTTC. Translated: CASSYGWGATF.

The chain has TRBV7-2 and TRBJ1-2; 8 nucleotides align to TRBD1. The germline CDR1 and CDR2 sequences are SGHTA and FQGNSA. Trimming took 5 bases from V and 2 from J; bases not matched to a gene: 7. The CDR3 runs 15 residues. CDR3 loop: CASSEGQVGNYGYTF. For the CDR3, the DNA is TGTGCCAGCAGCGAGGGACAGGTGGGGAACTATGGCTACACCTTC.

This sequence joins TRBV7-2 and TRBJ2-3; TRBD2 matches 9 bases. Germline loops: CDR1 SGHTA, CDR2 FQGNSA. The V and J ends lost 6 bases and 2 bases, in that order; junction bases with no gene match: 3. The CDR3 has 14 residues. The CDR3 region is CASRPGLATDTQYF. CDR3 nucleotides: TGTGCCAGCAGACCGGGACTAGCCACAGATACGCAGTATTTT.

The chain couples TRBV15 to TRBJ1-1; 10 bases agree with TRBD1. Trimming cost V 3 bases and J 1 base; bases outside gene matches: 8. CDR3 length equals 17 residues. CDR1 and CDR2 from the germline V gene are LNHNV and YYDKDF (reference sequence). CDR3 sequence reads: CATSRKRGQGPNTEAFF. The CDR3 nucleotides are TGTGCCACCAGCAGGAAGAGGGGACAGGGGCCGAACACTGAAGCTTTCTTT.

CDR3 DNA sequence: TGTGCCATCAGTGAGTCTACGAACAGTCAAGAGACCCAGTACTTC. Translation: CAISESTNSQETQYF. This chain connects TRBV10-3 to TRBJ2-5; D not resolved. The germline CDR1 and CDR2 sequences are ENHRY and SYGVKD. This CDR3 region has 15 residues. Trimming left V 0 bases short and J 2 bases short, with 10 bases between.